This T cell receptor (beta chain) originates from a study of blood T cell repertoires in COVID-19. V lost 2 bases and J 0 bases, leaving 14 bases between the germline ends. This CDR3 spans 18 amino acids. CDR1 is MNHNS, CDR2 SASEGT, per germline. The protocol was immunoSEQ multiplex PCR, while the TCRdb copy is restricted to in-frame clones and leaves out a portion. The table records fewer than 200,000 clones, approximately 82% of them present only once. This chain uses TRBV6-1 with TRBJ2-6; the D gene is possibly TRBD1 (6 bases). The TCR sequence derives from a woman between 50 and 59 years old who had recovered from COVID-19. Material for sequencing was PBMCs or T cells enriched from blood (not recorded which). Here the CDR3 reads CASSELAGVDSGANVLTF. For the CDR3, the DNA is TGTGCCAGCAGTGAATTGGCAGGGGTGGACTCTGGGGCCAACGTCCTGACTTTC.